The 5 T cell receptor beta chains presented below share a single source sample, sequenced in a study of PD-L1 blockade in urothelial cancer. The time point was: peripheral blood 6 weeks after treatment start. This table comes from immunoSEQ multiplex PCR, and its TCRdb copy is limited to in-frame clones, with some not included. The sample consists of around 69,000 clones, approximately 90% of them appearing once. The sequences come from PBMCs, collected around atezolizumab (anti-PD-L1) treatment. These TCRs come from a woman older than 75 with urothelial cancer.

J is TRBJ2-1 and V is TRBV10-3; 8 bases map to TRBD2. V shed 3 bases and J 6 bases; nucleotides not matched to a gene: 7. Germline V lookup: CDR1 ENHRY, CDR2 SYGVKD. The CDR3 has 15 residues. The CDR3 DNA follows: TGTGCCATCAGTGAACGGGAGGGCCTGAGCAATGAGCAGTTCTTC. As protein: CAISEREGLSNEQFF.

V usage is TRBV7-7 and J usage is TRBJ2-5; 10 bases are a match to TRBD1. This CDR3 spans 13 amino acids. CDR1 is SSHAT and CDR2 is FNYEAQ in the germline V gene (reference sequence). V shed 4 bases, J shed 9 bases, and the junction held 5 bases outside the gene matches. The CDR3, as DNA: TGTGCCAGCAGCTCCGAGACAGGGGGCGCCCAGTACTTC. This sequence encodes CASSSETGGAQYF. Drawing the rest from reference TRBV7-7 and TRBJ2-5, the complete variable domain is GAGVSQSPRYKVTKRGQDVTLRCDPISSHATLYWYQQALGQGPEFLTYFNYEAQPDKSGLPSDRFSAERPEGSISTLTIQRTEQRDSAMYRCASSSETGGAQYFGPGTRLLVL.

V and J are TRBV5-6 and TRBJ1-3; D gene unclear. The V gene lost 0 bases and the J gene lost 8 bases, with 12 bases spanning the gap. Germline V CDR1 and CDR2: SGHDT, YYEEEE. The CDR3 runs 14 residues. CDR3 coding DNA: TGTGCCAGCAGCTTGGCCAAGGAGAGGGACACCATATATTTT. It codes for CASSLAKERDTIYF. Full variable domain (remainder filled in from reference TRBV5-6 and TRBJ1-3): DAGVTQSPTHLIKTRGQQVTLRCSPKSGHDTVSWYQQALGQGPQFIFQYYEEEERQRGNFPDRFSGHQFPNYSSELNVNALLLGDSALYLCASSLAKERDTIYFGEGSWLTVV.

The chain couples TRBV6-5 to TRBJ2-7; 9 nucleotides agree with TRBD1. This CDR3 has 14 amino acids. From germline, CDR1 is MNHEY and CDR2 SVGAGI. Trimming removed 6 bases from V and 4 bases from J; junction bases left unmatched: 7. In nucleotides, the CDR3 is TGTGCCAGCAGATCCGGGACAGGGCCTTACGAGCAGTACTTC. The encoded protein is CASRSGTGPYEQYF.

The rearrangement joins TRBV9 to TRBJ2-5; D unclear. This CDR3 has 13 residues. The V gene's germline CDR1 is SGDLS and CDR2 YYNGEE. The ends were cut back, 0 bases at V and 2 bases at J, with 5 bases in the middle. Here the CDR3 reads CASSVAVQETQYF. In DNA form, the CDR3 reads TGTGCCAGCAGCGTAGCGGTACAAGAGACCCAGTACTTC.